The clone carrying this T cell receptor beta chain has a handful of counts. Its specificity is unknown. Unmatched junction bases numbered 10, after V lost 2 bases and J lost 2 bases. Germline V lookup: CDR1 WNHNN, CDR2 SYGVQD (reference sequence). The CDR3 covers 17 residues. PCR involved 60 Vbeta and 13 Jbeta primers. Data came from immunoSEQ multiplex PCR; TCRdb stores just in-frame clones and leaves some out. Of approximately 100,000 clones in the sample, more than 60% were seen once. The data stem from a study of cytomegalovirus exposure and HLA in healthy donors. Study-level findings and limits: Previous analysis showed most TCR beta V segments were productive about 87% or about 30% of the time. It was reported that the classifier diagnosed cytomegalovirus status with high specificity and sensitivity in both the original and validation cohorts.

The chain carries TRBV10-1 and TRBJ2-3; 7 bases are shared with TRBD1. The receptor's source is a female donor in good health and CMV-seropositive. Sequenced input: PBMCs. CDR3 residues: CASSETWTGIDTDTQYF. As DNA, the CDR3 is TGCGCCAGCAGTGAGACTTGGACAGGAATAGACACAGATACGCAGTATTTT.